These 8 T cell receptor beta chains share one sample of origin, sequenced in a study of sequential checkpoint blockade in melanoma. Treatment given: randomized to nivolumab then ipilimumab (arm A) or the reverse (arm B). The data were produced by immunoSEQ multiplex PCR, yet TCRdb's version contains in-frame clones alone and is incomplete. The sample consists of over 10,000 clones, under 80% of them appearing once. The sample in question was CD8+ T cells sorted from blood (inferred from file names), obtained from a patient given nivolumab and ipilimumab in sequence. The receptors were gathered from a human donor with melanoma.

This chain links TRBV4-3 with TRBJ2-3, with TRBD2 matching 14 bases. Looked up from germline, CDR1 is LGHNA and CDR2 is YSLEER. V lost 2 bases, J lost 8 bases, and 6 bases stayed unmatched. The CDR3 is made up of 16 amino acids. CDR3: CASSQRVGLAGGTQYF. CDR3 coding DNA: TGCGCCAGCAGCCAACGAGTCGGACTAGCGGGGGGTACGCAGTATTTT.

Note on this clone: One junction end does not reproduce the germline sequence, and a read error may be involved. In nucleotides, the CDR3 is TGTGCTAGCAGCTTTGGTACGGGAGTTACCGGGGAGCTGTTTTTT. Its translation: CASSFGTGVTGELFF. J is TRBJ2-2 and V is TRBV7-7; D may be TRBD2 (6 bases). The CDR3 is 15 amino acids. CDR1 and CDR2 (germline): SSHAT, FNYEAQ (reference sequence).

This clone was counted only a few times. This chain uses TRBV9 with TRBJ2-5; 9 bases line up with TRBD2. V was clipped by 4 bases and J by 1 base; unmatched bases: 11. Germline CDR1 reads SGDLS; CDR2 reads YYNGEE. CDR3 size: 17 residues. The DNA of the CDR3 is TGTGCCAGCAGCACAACCCCCGGGACTAGCAGCCAAGAGACCCAGTACTTC. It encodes CASSTTPGTSSQETQYF. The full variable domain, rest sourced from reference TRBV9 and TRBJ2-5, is DSGVTQTPKHLITATGQRVTLRCSPRSGDLSVYWYQQSLDQGLQFLIQYYNGEERAKGNILERFSAQQFPDLHSELNLSSLELGDSALYFCASSTTPGTSSQETQYFGPGTRLLVL.

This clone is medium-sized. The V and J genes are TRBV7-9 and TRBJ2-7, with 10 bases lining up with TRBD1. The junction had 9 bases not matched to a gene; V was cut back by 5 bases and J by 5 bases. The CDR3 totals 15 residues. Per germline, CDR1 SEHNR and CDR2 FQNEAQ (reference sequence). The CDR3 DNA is TGTGCCAGCAGCCCCGGGACAGGGGTTTTCAACGAGCAGTACTTC. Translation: CASSPGTGVFNEQYF.

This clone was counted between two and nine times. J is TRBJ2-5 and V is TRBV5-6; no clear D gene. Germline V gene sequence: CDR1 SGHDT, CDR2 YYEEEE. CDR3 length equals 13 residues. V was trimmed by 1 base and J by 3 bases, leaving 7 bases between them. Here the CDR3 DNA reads TGTGCCAGCAGCTTGTGGCTAGAAGAGACCCAGTACTTC. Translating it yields CASSLWLEETQYF.

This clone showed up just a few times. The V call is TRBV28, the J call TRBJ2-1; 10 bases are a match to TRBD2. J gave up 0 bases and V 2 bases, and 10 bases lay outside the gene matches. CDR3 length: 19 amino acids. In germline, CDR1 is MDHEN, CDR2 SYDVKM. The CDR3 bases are TGTGCCAGCAGTTTAGGGTTAGCGGGGGGTTGGGGCTCCTACAATGAGCAGTTCTTC. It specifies CASSLGLAGGWGSYNEQFF.

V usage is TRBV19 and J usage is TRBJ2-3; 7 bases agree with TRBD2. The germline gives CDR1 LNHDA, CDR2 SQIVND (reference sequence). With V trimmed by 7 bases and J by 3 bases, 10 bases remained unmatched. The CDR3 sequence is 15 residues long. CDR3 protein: CASNSLAEGTDTQYF. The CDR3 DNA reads TGTGCCAGTAATTCTCTAGCGGAGGGAACAGATACGCAGTATTTT.

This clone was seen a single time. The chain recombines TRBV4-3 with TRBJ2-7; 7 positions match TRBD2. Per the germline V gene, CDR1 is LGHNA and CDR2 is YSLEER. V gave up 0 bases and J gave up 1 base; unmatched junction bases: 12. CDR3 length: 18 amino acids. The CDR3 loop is CASSQDPEWGGMSYEQYF. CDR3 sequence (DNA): TGCGCCAGCAGCCAAGATCCGGAGTGGGGGGGTATGTCCTACGAGCAGTACTTC.